This T cell receptor (beta chain) was identified during a study of T cell responses to AZD1222 COVID-19 vaccine (dated by TCRdb to about 2021). Background for the entire study: AZD1222 recipients whose second dose came at about 4 weeks and those whose second dose came at about 12 weeks were combined into one group, since spike-specific TCR depth and breadth did not differ between the two schedules. A total of around 240 trial participants underwent TCR sequencing, of whom 200 to 220 received two doses of AZD1222 and 26 received two doses of the MenACWY control vaccine. Trial participants were enrolled by age into subgroups of 18-55, 56-69 and 70-plus years, and around 150, 28 and 57 TCR-sequenced participants, respectively, were included in these subgroups. Beyond this particular receptor, the publication reports: The 56-69-year group was small, and its depth increase did not reach significance, likely because of low power. Most participants were white British and females outnumbered males, and the authors suggested that clonal diversity may have been underestimated. Spike-specific TCR breadth and depth rose significantly after two AZD1222 doses compared with day 0 and with MenACWY recipients. Vaccine-associated CD4 TCRs spanned the whole spike protein, with dominant responses in regions 160-218 and 743-854. Conclusions about previously exposed vaccinees were limited because only six or seven AZD1222 recipients were SARS-CoV-2 seropositive at baseline. Reportedly, close to half of the unique spike-specific TCRs recognized epitopes lying outside the regions that are mutated in the B.1.351 and B.1.1.7 variants. Because no samples from the day 14 peak response were available, repertoires could be characterized only after the peak T cell response.

Note on this clone: The antigen it recognizes is unknown. Within one base of it there is no much larger clone, and no base qualities were kept.

The V end gives up 1 base and the J end 0 bases, leaving 3 bases in the junction not matched to a gene. Reading from cysteine to phenylalanine, the CDR3 counts 16 amino acids. Left in the record is the CDR3 DNA by itself, 48 bases read in frame from the first base. Reading the germline V gene gives CDR1 MGHRA and CDR2 YSYEKL. The time point tag for this specimen amounts to: baseline before first vaccination. Vaccinee samples came from UK trials COV001 and COV002, including a single-blind randomized controlled phase 2/3 trial of AZD1222 (ChAdOx1 nCoV-19) in healthy adults. For TCRbeta chain sequencing, PBMC samples were collected from trial participants at day 0 and at day 28 after the second dose. The CDR3 regions of human TCRbeta chains were subjected to immunosequencing. The paper's processing steps were these. Repertoire TCRs were matched against a reference library of SARS-CoV-2-specific TCRs generated with the MIRA antigen-specificity platform. Breadth meant the fraction of unique TCRs that were SARS-CoV-2-associated, whereas depth meant the fraction of total T cells that were SARS-CoV-2-associated. Using the MIRA data, each spike-specific TCR was assigned both to the spike region to which the TCR was reactive and to a CD4 or CD8 class. Log10-transformed breadth and depth values were compared by one-way ANOVA with Sidak's multiple comparisons tests. The immuneACCESS repertoire file appears here via TCRdb, limited to in-frame rearrangements. These files lack a portion of the clones; in checked studies, under half of the deficit traces to unresolved V genes, and the cause of the others is not known. The DNA was the basis for D and trimming; V, J and clone size are from that table. The sample profile shows approximately 120,000 clones; roughly 90% of them were found once. Approximately 4.2% of the sample is in the top ten clones.

This material consisted of peripheral blood, taken on day 0 of AZD1222 vaccination. The chain links TRBV4-1 with TRBJ2-3; 8 bases in the middle match TRBD2. The TCR was taken from an adult in good health. The CDR3 reads as follows: CASSQASGGSTDTQYF. The DNA sequence is as follows: TGCGCCAGCAGCCAAGCGAGCGGGGGCAGCACAGATACGCAGTATTTT.